This TCR beta chain was sequenced during a study of blood T cell repertoires in COVID-19. Study-level information: COVID-19 samples collected from the United States, Italy and Spain covered acute and convalescent phases.

The table came from immunoSEQ multiplex PCR; TCRdb's copy has only in-frame clones and leaves some out. The table records roughly 250,000 clones, approximately 87% of them present only once. Trimming left V 4 bases short and J 4 bases short, with 14 bases between. This CDR3 spans 14 amino acids. Germline CDR1 SGHTS, CDR2 YDEGEE. The specimen sequenced was peripheral blood. This clonotype was obtained from a young woman with COVID-19, enrolled during active disease. The chain has TRBV5-8 and TRBJ1-2; no firm D call. The CDR3 reads CASSRTGNSYGYTF. The CDR3 DNA follows: TGTGCCAGCAGCAGGACCGGGAATTCCTATGGCTACACCTTC.